What follows are 13 T cell receptor beta chains derived from one specimen sequenced in a study of blood T cell repertoires in COVID-19. TCRdb's table, derived via immunoSEQ multiplex PCR, lists solely in-frame clones and lacks some. The sample lists 75,000 to 90,000 clones; about 82% were seen once. Sequencing used peripheral blood. The receptors originated from a man older than 75 with active or convalescent COVID-19.

This chain connects TRBV7-8 to TRBJ2-3; tentative D call: TRBD2 (5 bases). V was trimmed by 8 bases and J by 3 bases, leaving 15 bases between them. The CDR3 is 14 residues long. The germline V gene has CDR1 SGHVS and CDR2 FQNEAQ. The DNA of the CDR3 is TGTGCCAGCTCTGCGAGGGAGTCAACAGATACGCAGTATTTT. Translating gives CASSARESTDTQYF.

J is TRBJ2-2 and V is TRBV5-6; 9 nucleotides align to TRBD1. This CDR3 contains 16 residues. J gave up 1 base and V 4 bases, and 5 bases lay outside the gene matches. Germline CDR1 is SGHDT and CDR2 is YYEEEE. In DNA form, the CDR3 reads TGTGCCAGCAGCCTGGACAGGGGAAGGAACACCGGGGAGCTGTTTTTT. This sequence encodes CASSLDRGRNTGELFF.

This chain links TRBV19 with TRBJ1-3, with 8 bases aligning to TRBD1. Germline CDR1 LNHDA, CDR2 SQIVND (reference sequence). After removal of 0 bases from V and 3 bases from J, the junction contained 4 bases not matched to a gene. The CDR3 spans 16 residues. The CDR3 nucleotides are TGTGCCAGTAGTATAGATCGACAGGGGAGTGGAAACACCATATATTTT. Protein product: CASSIDRQGSGNTIYF.

The gene calls are TRBV27 and TRBJ2-5; TRBD1 might be the D (6 bases). V lost 2 bases and J lost 1, with 8 bases in between. The CDR3 runs to 14 residues. Germline lookup yields CDR1 MNHEY and CDR2 SMNVEV (reference sequence). In nucleotides, the CDR3 is TGTGCCAGCAGTTTAAGGGGGAGCCAAGAGACCCAGTACTTC. It yields the protein CASSLRGSQETQYF.

The CDR3 bases are TGTGCCAGCAGCTTAGTCGCGACAGCAACTAATGAAAAACTGTTTTTT. Amino acids: CASSLVATATNEKLFF. The rearrangement joins TRBV7-8 to TRBJ1-4; TRBD1 is a possible D gene (5 bases). V gave up 1 base and J gave up 0 bases, with 9 bases separating them. CDR1 SGHVS and CDR2 FQNEAQ come from the germline V gene. CDR3 length: 16 amino acids.

The chain recombines TRBV29-1 with TRBJ1-2; 9 positions match TRBD1. J was trimmed by 7 bases and V by 3 bases; bases with no gene match: 9. This CDR3 comprises 14 residues. The germline V gene has CDR1 SQVTM and CDR2 ANQGSEA. This chain's CDR3 is CSVDPGTGLTGYTF. The CDR3 coding sequence is TGCAGCGTTGACCCCGGGACAGGGCTCACTGGCTACACCTTC.

The rearrangement joins TRBV20-1 to TRBJ2-7, with TRBD2 matching over 13 bases. Germline-derived CDR1 and CDR2 are DFQATT and SNEGSKA (reference sequence). The CDR3 runs 15 residues. Trimming took 3 bases from V and 5 from J; bases not matched to a gene: 7. The CDR3 loop reads CSASFWTSGSDEQYV. The CDR3 DNA is TGCAGTGCTAGTTTCTGGACTAGCGGGAGTGACGAGCAGTACGTC.

This chain connects TRBV7-8 to TRBJ1-1, with D maybe TRBD1 (5 bases). Germline-derived CDR1 and CDR2 are SGHVS and FQNEAQ. V shed 3 bases and J shed 1 base, with 9 bases lying between them. The CDR3 covers 14 residues. CDR3 coding DNA: TGTGCCAGCAGCTTGGGGGGGTGGAACACTGAAGCTTTCTTT. This translates into CASSLGGWNTEAFF.

This chain uses TRBV28 with TRBJ1-4, with D perhaps TRBD1 (6 bases). Germline V lookup: CDR1 MDHEN, CDR2 SYDVKM. The CDR3 runs to 13 residues. Trimming removed 6 bases from V and 5 bases from J, with 10 bases in between. The CDR3 region is CASRLTGNEKLFF. The CDR3 DNA reads TGTGCCAGCAGACTGACAGGAAATGAAAAACTGTTTTTT.

The J gene is TRBJ2-3, the V gene TRBV7-2; 10 bases fit TRBD2. CDR3 length: 18 residues. After removal of 2 bases from V and 0 bases from J, the junction contained 8 bases not matched to a gene. Germline CDR1 and CDR2: SGHTA and FQGNSA. CDR3 in DNA: TGTGCCAGCAGCTTATTGGCAGCGGGGGGGACTAGCACAGATACGCAGTATTTT. This translates into CASSLLAAGGTSTDTQYF.

The V and J genes are TRBV18 and TRBJ1-2; a weak D match, TRBD1 (5 bases). CDR1 and CDR2 (germline): KGHSH, LQKENI. The CDR3 length is 15 residues. V lost 0 bases to trimming and J lost 3 bases, with 11 bases between them. The CDR3 bases are TGTGCCAGCTCACCACCTGCGGACACCTACTATGGCTACACCTTC. Its translation is CASSPPADTYYGYTF.

As for this clone: Within the sample, other DNA sequences also encode this same CDR3. This chain connects TRBV19 to TRBJ1-2, with 7 bases lining up with TRBD1. There are 13 residues in the CDR3. Germline CDR1 and CDR2: LNHDA and SQIVND (reference sequence). The V and J ends lost 5 bases and 3 bases, in that order; junction bases with no gene match: 3. CDR3 sequence: CASSQTGDYGYTF. The CDR3 DNA reads as TGTGCCAGTAGTCAAACAGGGGACTATGGCTACACCTTC.

V usage is TRBV10-1 and J usage is TRBJ2-5, with 7 bases that match TRBD1. CDR1 is WNHNN, CDR2 SYGVQD, per germline (reference sequence). This CDR3 has 15 residues. With V trimmed by 0 bases and J by 2 bases, 3 bases remained unmatched. The CDR3: CASSESRQGQETQYF. The CDR3 nucleotides are TGCGCCAGCAGTGAGTCGAGACAGGGTCAAGAGACCCAGTACTTC.